The 9 T cell receptor beta chains in this list originate from one sample, sequenced in a study of chemoradiotherapy in HPV16-positive cancers. TCRdb's copy holds only in-frame clones and misses some; the assay was immunoSEQ multiplex PCR. The repertoire holds roughly 29,000 clones, with over 80% as singletons. Material: blood, obtained from a patient who underwent chemoradiotherapy. The receptor set was obtained from a human donor with HPV-associated anogenital cancer.

The chain uses TRBV5-1 and TRBJ2-3; TRBD2 agrees at 16 bases. Germline V lookup: CDR1 SGHRS, CDR2 YFSETQ. V dropped 6 bases and J dropped 3; count of bases not matched to a gene: 10. The CDR3 has 18 residues. The CDR3, as DNA: TGCGCCAGCACCCCCGGGACTAGCGGGAGGGCCTCGACAGATACGCAGTATTTT. As protein: CASTPGTSGRASTDTQYF.

The V and J genes are TRBV7-2 and TRBJ1-5, with D maybe TRBD1 (5 bases). Germline lookup yields CDR1 SGHTA and CDR2 FQGNSA. This CDR3 comprises 18 residues. With 1 base removed from V and 2 bases from J, the gap between germline ends came to 18 bases. The CDR3 nucleotides are TGTGCCAGCAGCTTAGTCGGTGGGGGGGTAGTAGGCAATCAGCCCCAGCATTTT. Its translation: CASSLVGGGVVGNQPQHF. Full variable domain (remainder filled in from reference TRBV7-2 and TRBJ1-5): GAGVSQSPSNKVTEKGKDVELRCDPISGHTALYWYRQSLGQGLEFLIYFQGNSAPDKSGLPSDRFSAERTGGSVSTLTIQRTQQEDSAVYLCASSLVGGGVVGNQPQHFGDGTRLSIL.

This chain uses TRBV7-9 with TRBJ2-1; 7 bases are shared with TRBD2. Germline assignment: CDR1 SEHNR and CDR2 FQNEAQ (reference sequence). The CDR3 length is 15 residues. J gave up 0 bases and V 5 bases, and 4 bases lay outside the gene matches. CDR3 residues: CASSPGGGSYNEQFF. CDR3 coding DNA: TGTGCCAGCAGCCCCGGCGGGGGCTCCTACAATGAGCAGTTCTTC.

The rearrangement links TRBV5-1 to TRBJ1-4, with D perhaps matching TRBD1 (5 bases). Trimming took 2 bases from V and 5 from J, leaving 10 bases between them. Germline lookup yields CDR1 SGHRS and CDR2 YFSETQ. The CDR3 extends over 14 amino acids. For the CDR3, the DNA is TGCGCCAGCAGCTTCGGGGGGGGGAATGAAAAACTGTTTTTT. Amino acid sequence: CASSFGGGNEKLFF. Looking up the rest from reference TRBV5-1 and TRBJ1-4 gives the full variable domain: KAGVTQTPRYLIKTRGQQVTLSCSPISGHRSVSWYQQTPGQGLQFLFEYFSETQRNKGNFPGRFSGRQFSNSRSEMNVSTLELGDSALYLCASSFGGGNEKLFFGSGTQLSVL.

This sequence joins TRBV18 and TRBJ1-6; the D gene is possibly TRBD1 (5 bases). The CDR3 extends over 17 amino acids. Germline loops: CDR1 KGHSH, CDR2 LQKENI. V gave up 2 bases and J gave up 5 bases, with 16 bases separating them. CDR3 DNA sequence: TGTGCCAGCTCACCATGGGGCGGAGGGGCTGATAATTCACCCCTCCACTTT. Its protein is CASSPWGGGADNSPLHF. Filled out from reference TRBV18 and TRBJ1-6, the complete variable domain reads NAGVMQNPRHLVRRRGQEARLRCSPMKGHSHVYWYRQLPEEGLKFMVYLQKENIIDESGMPKERFSAEFPKEGPSILRIQQVVRGDSAAYFCASSPWGGGADNSPLHFGNGTRLTVT.

V and J are TRBV27 and TRBJ2-7, with 9 bases fitting TRBD1. The CDR3 consists of 17 residues. V trimming: 5 bases; J trimming: 1 base; junction bases outside the gene matches: 12. Germline V gene lookup returns CDR1 MNHEY and CDR2 SMNVEV (reference sequence). CDR3 protein: CASSLAPGQGISYEQYF. The CDR3 bases are TGTGCCAGCAGTCTCGCGCCGGGACAGGGAATTTCCTACGAGCAGTACTTC.

The chain links TRBV6-1 to TRBJ1-5, with D possibly being TRBD1 (5 bases). The CDR3 runs 17 residues. Trimming shortened V by 0 bases and J by 2 bases, and 14 bases separated the two germline ends. In germline, CDR1 is MNHNS, CDR2 SASEGT. CDR3 coding DNA: TGTGCCAGCAGTGAAGCGCTTCCAGGGTGGGGCAATCAGCCCCAGCATTTT. Translation gives CASSEALPGWGNQPQHF.

As concerns this clone: The sample contains more than one DNA sequence encoding this CDR3. The chain has TRBV7-2 and TRBJ2-3; D ambiguous. The germline CDR1 and CDR2 sequences are SGHTA and FQGNSA. The V end lost 5 bases, the J end lost 2 bases, and 5 bases lay between the germline ends. The CDR3 sequence is 12 residues long. Here the CDR3 reads CASSPYTDTQYF. CDR3 sequence (DNA): TGTGCCAGCAGCCCATACACAGATACGCAGTATTTT.

The chain carries TRBV2 and TRBJ1-5, with D uncertain. The CDR3 totals 15 residues. Trimming removed 1 base from V and 4 bases from J, with 11 bases in between. CDR1 SNHLY and CDR2 FYNNEI come from the germline V gene. DNA of the CDR3: TGTGCCAGCAGTGAAGAGGACGGACCTAATCAGCCCCAGCATTTT. This gives the protein CASSEEDGPNQPQHF.